This entry concerns a single T cell receptor beta chain. Its target is not known. Participants comprised healthy donors of bone marrow. Germline CDR1 and CDR2: MNHEY and SVGAGI. Trimming removed 4 bases from V and 0 bases from J, with 12 bases in between. CDR3 length: 15 amino acids. The data originate from a study of cytomegalovirus exposure and HLA in healthy donors. 60 Vbeta and 13 Jbeta primers were used in PCR. The data were produced by immunoSEQ multiplex PCR, yet TCRdb's version contains in-frame clones alone and is incomplete. In the table there are about 150,000 clones, roughly 85% of which are singletons. General study results and limits: Cytomegalovirus status, reportedly, was diagnosed with high specificity and sensitivity by the classifier. Analyses of presence/absence relied on an assumption of roughly uniform sequencing depth across donors. In a later analysis, TCR beta V- and J-gene trimming was associated with a missense DCLRE1C variant.

This TCR came from a woman in her twenties or thirties in good health and CMV-seronegative. The rearrangement uses TRBV6-5 and TRBJ1-2; D unclear. Sequenced input: PBMCs. Written as DNA, the CDR3 is TGTGCCAGCAGTTCCCGAAATCGGGCTAACTATGGCTACACCTTC. This sequence encodes CASSSRNRANYGYTF.